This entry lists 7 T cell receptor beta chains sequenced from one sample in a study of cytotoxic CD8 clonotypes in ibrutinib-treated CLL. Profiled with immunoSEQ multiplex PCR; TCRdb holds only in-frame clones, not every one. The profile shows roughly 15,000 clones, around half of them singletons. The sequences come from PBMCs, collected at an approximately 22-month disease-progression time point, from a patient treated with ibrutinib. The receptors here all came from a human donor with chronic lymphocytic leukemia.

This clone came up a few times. CDR3 region: CASSAGQGQPYNYGYTF. CDR3 bases: TGCGCCAGCAGCGCAGGACAGGGCCAGCCTTATAACTATGGCTACACCTTC. The rearrangement joins TRBV5-1 to TRBJ1-2; 8 positions agree with TRBD1. This CDR3 spans 17 amino acids. Trimming took 4 bases from V and 1 from J; bases not matched to a gene: 12. CDR1 SGHRS and CDR2 YFSETQ come from the germline V gene.

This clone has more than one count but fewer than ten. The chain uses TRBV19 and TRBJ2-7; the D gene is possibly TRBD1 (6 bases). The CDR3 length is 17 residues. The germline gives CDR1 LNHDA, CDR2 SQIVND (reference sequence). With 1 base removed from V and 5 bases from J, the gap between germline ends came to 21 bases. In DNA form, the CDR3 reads TGTGCCAGTAGTATAGGCCCCGACAGGACTTCCAGGAACGAGCAGTACTTC. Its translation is CASSIGPDRTSRNEQYF.

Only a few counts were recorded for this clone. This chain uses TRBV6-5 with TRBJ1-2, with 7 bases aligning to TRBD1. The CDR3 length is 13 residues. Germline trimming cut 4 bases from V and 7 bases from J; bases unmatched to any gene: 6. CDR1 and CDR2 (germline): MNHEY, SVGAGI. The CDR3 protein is CASSFRDSRGYTF. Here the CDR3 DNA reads TGTGCCAGCAGTTTCAGGGACAGTCGTGGCTACACCTTC.

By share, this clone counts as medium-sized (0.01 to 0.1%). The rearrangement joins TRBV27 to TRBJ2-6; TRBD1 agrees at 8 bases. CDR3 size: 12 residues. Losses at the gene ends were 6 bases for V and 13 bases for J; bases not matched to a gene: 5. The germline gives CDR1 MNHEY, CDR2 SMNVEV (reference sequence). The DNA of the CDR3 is TGTGCCAGCAGCCTAGACAGGGGTGTCCTGACTTTC. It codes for CASSLDRGVLTF.

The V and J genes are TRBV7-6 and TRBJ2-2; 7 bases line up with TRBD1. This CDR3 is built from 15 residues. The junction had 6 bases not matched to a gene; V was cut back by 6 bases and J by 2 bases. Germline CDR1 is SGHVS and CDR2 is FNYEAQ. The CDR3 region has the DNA TGTGCCAGCAGGAGGGGGACAGTTAACACCGGGGAGCTGTTTTTT. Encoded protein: CASRRGTVNTGELFF.

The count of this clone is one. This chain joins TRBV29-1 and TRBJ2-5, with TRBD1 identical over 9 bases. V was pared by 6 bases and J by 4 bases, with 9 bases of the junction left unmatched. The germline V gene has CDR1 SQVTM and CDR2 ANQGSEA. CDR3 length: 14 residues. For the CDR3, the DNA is TGCAGCGTAACTAACAGGGGGCAGGGAGAGACCCAGTACTTC. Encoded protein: CSVTNRGQGETQYF. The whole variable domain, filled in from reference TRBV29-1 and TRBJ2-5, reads SAVISQKPSRDICQRGTSLTIQCQVDSQVTMMFWYRQQPGQSLTLIATANQGSEATYESGFVIDKFPISRPNLTFSTLTVSNMSPEDSSIYLCSVTNRGQGETQYFGPGTRLLVL.

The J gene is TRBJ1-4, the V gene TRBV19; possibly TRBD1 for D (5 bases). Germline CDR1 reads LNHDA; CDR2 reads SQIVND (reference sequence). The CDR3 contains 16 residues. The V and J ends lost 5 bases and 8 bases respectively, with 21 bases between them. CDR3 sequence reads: CASSSQTGLVTEKLFF. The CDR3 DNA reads TGTGCCAGTAGTTCACAAACAGGTCTAGTTACAGAAAAACTGTTTTTT.